The clone carrying this TCR beta chain came up many times. This sample stems from a study of prognosis after radiotherapy for stage I lung cancer. Every patient was node-negative on CT and PET/CT and lacked prior chemotherapy, radiotherapy or other malignancies. Two time points each involved a draw of about 6.1 milliliters of peripheral blood. Starting from genomic DNA, TCR beta CDR3 was amplified through two-round multiplex PCR. Amplification in first-round PCR relied on primers specific to each TRBV and TRBJ gene. Universal primers featured in the second PCR round. TCRdb ran MiXCR on the multiplex PCR reads and lists one entry per CDR3 protein. The table includes about 25,000 distinct CDR3 sequences, 35% to 40% detected once. From germline, CDR1 is LGHNT and CDR2 FRNRAP. V lost 10 bases to trimming and J lost 5 bases, with 15 bases between them. The CDR3 spans 13 residues.

Sample: PBMCs, taken before or after stereotactic body radiation therapy (not recorded which). The receptor's source is a donor aged 50 or older with non-small cell lung cancer. V is TRBV12-5 and J is TRBJ2-1; either TRBD1 or TRBD2 may supply D (5 bases each). Here the CDR3 reads CANPGRGNNEQFF. CDR3 nucleotides: TGTGCTAACCCGGGACGCGGCAACAATGAGCAGTTCTTC.